This is a list of T cell receptor beta chains from one sample in a study of metastatic and nonmetastatic thyroid tumors. MiXCR was used by TCRdb to re-call the PCR reads. The sample records some 37,000 clones, over 40% being singletons. Specimen: tumor tissue. The receptors stem from a male donor with papillary thyroid cancer or a benign thyroid nodule (not recorded which). Some clones in this sample may be carry-over from other donors' samples. Each CDR3 is given with its conserved first and last residue. Fields, in order: CDR3 DNA, CDR3 protein, D gene, clone size, CDR3 length, J gene, V gene. D genes are given only for firm matches. Clone size is given for some rows only: seen once, a few or many times, or a class if the clone is expanded.

CDR3 DNA: TGTGCCAGCAGTTTTTTGGACCTCACAGATACGCAGTATTTT; CDR3 protein: CASSFLDLTDTQYF; D gene: NA; clone size: NA; CDR3 length: 14; J gene: TRBJ2-3; V gene: TRBV12-3/TRBV12-4
CDR3 DNA: TGTGCCAGCGGTAGCGGGTGGGGTCAGCCCCAGCATTTT; CDR3 protein: CASGSGWGQPQHF; D gene: NA; clone size: NA; CDR3 length: 13; J gene: TRBJ1-5; V gene: TRBV6-1
CDR3 DNA: TGTGCCAGCAAATGGGGGGACGCACCCAAGGGCACTGAAGCTTTCTTT; CDR3 protein: CASKWGDAPKGTEAFF; D gene: NA; clone size: many; CDR3 length: 16; J gene: TRBJ1-1; V gene: TRBV3-1
CDR3 DNA: TGCAGTGCTAGTCGGGACAGAAGCTCCTACGAGCAGTACTTC; CDR3 protein: CSASRDRSSYEQYF; D gene: TRBD1; clone size: NA; CDR3 length: 14; J gene: TRBJ2-7; V gene: TRBV20-1
CDR3 DNA: TGTGCCAGCAGCCAAGATGCAGCGGGGGGATCCTACGAGCAGTACTTC; CDR3 protein: CASSQDAAGGSYEQYF; D gene: TRBD2; clone size: NA; CDR3 length: 16; J gene: TRBJ2-7; V gene: TRBV4-2
CDR3 DNA: TGTGCCAGCAGCTTAAAGACTTACGAGCAGTACTTC; CDR3 protein: CASSLKTYEQYF; D gene: NA; clone size: NA; CDR3 length: 12; J gene: TRBJ2-7; V gene: TRBV11-3
CDR3 DNA: TGTGCCTGGAGGTACGAGCGGGGGGGCAGAGATACGCAGTATTTT; CDR3 protein: CAWRYERGGRDTQYF; D gene: TRBD2; clone size: once; CDR3 length: 15; J gene: TRBJ2-3; V gene: TRBV30
CDR3 DNA: TGTGCCAGCATTAGGGGGAGCGGGAACTACAATGAGCAGTTCTTC; CDR3 protein: CASIRGSGNYNEQFF; D gene: NA; clone size: few; CDR3 length: 15; J gene: TRBJ2-1; V gene: TRBV6-5
CDR3 DNA: TGCGCCAGCAGCCCCCAAGCCCTTGGCGGTGGGGCCAACGTCCTGACTTTC; CDR3 protein: CASSPQALGGGANVLTF; D gene: NA; clone size: NA; CDR3 length: 17; J gene: TRBJ2-6; V gene: TRBV4-1
CDR3 DNA: TGTGCCAGCAGCCAAGAGGAGGTACGTGGGGCTTTCTTT; CDR3 protein: CASSQEEVRGAFF; D gene: NA; clone size: NA; CDR3 length: 13; J gene: TRBJ1-1; V gene: TRBV3-1
CDR3 DNA: TGTGCCAGCAGTCCCGGACAGGGGGGACCCTACGAGCAGTACTTC; CDR3 protein: CASSPGQGGPYEQYF; D gene: TRBD1; clone size: few; CDR3 length: 15; J gene: TRBJ2-7; V gene: TRBV12-3/TRBV12-4
CDR3 DNA: TGCGCCAGCAGCTTGTATGGTAGCGGTACTTCCTACGAGCAGTACTTC; CDR3 protein: CASSLYGSGTSYEQYF; D gene: NA; clone size: few; CDR3 length: 16; J gene: TRBJ2-7; V gene: TRBV5-1
CDR3 DNA: TGCAGTGCTAGGCGGCAGGGGGACGAGCAGTACTTC; CDR3 protein: CSARRQGDEQYF; D gene: TRBD1; clone size: NA; CDR3 length: 12; J gene: TRBJ2-7; V gene: TRBV20-1
CDR3 DNA: TGTGCCAGCTCACCACTGGGGAGACCCTACGAGCAGTACTTC; CDR3 protein: CASSPLGRPYEQYF; D gene: NA; clone size: NA; CDR3 length: 14; J gene: TRBJ2-7; V gene: TRBV18
CDR3 DNA: TGTGCCAGCAGCCAAGTGCCGGGTTTCACCGGGGAGCTGTTTTTT; CDR3 protein: CASSQVPGFTGELFF; D gene: NA; clone size: NA; CDR3 length: 15; J gene: TRBJ2-2; V gene: TRBV3-1
CDR3 DNA: TGCGCCAGCAACACTAGGGGTTCCGCAGATACGCAGTATTTT; CDR3 protein: CASNTRGSADTQYF; D gene: NA; clone size: NA; CDR3 length: 14; J gene: TRBJ2-3; V gene: TRBV5-1
CDR3 DNA: TGTGCCAGCAGCTTAGATCGGGGTGTAGGGAACGGGGAGCTGTTTTTT; CDR3 protein: CASSLDRGVGNGELFF; D gene: NA; clone size: NA; CDR3 length: 16; J gene: TRBJ2-2; V gene: TRBV11-2
CDR3 DNA: TGCAGTGCTAGCGCCCTTGGGCAGAGCTCCTACAATGAGCAGTTCTTC; CDR3 protein: CSASALGQSSYNEQFF; D gene: NA; clone size: NA; CDR3 length: 16; J gene: TRBJ2-1; V gene: TRBV20-1
CDR3 DNA: TGTGCCAGTAGTATTGGCCCTGGAAACACCATATATTTT; CDR3 protein: CASSIGPGNTIYF; D gene: NA; clone size: few; CDR3 length: 13; J gene: TRBJ1-3; V gene: TRBV19
CDR3 DNA: TGCGCCAGCAGCCCCCTTTTGGGGGACAGGGATAATGAAAAACTGTTTTTT; CDR3 protein: CASSPLLGDRDNEKLFF; D gene: TRBD1; clone size: NA; CDR3 length: 17; J gene: TRBJ1-4; V gene: TRBV4-1
CDR3 DNA: TGTGCCAGCAGTCTGGGGGAATTGGGCGAGCAGTACTTC; CDR3 protein: CASSLGELGEQYF; D gene: NA; clone size: many; CDR3 length: 13; J gene: TRBJ2-7; V gene: TRBV27
CDR3 DNA: TGTGCCAGCAGTCCCCGGGTAGCGGGAGTGGGGGACACCGGGGAGCTGTTTTTT; CDR3 protein: CASSPRVAGVGDTGELFF; D gene: TRBD2; clone size: NA; CDR3 length: 18; J gene: TRBJ2-2; V gene: TRBV6-2/TRBV6-3